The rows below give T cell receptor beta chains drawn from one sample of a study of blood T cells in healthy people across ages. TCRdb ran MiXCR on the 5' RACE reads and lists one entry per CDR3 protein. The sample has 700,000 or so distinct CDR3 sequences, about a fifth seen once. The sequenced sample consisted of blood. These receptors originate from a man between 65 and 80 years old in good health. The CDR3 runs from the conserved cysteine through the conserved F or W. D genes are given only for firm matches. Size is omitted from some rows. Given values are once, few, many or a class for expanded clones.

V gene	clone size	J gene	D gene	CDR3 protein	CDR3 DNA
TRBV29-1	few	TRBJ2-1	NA	CSVELRSPYNEQFF	TGCAGCGTTGAGTTGCGAAGCCCCTACAATGAGCAGTTCTTC
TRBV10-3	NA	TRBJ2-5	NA	CAISIRVSETQYF	TGTGCCATCAGTATCAGGGTATCCGAGACCCAGTACTTC
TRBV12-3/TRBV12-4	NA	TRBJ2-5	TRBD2	CASSWTSGMETQCF	TGTGCCAGCAGTTGGACTAGCGGGATGGAGACCCAGTGCTTC
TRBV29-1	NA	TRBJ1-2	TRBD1	CSAAGQGGYTF	TGCAGCGCCGCGGGACAGGGAGGCTACACCTTC
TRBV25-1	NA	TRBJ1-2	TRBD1	CASSEPGQGFYGYTF	TGTGCCAGCAGTGAACCCGGACAGGGGTTCTATGGCTACACCTTC
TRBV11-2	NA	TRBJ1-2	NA	CASSSQPVTGYTF	TGTGCCAGCAGCTCCCAGCCAGTTACGGGCTACACCTTC
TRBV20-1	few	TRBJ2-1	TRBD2	CSARVFTGTRHAGIVNEQFF	TGCAGTGCTAGAGTTTTCACCGGGACTAGGCATGCCGGGATTGTCAATGAGCAGTTCTTC
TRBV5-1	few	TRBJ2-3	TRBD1	CASKTQGQGSTDTQYF	TGCGCCAGCAAGACCCAGGGACAGGGGAGCACAGATACGCAGTATTTT
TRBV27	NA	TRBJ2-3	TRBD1	CASSAWDRAGEDQDTQYF	TGTGCCAGCAGTGCCTGGGACAGGGCAGGAGAGGATCAAGATACGCAGTATTTT
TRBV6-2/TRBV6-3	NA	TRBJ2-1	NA	CASSHRHPRLGYNKQFF	TGTGCCAGCAGTCACCGACACCCACGTCTGGGGTACAATAAGCAGTTCTTC
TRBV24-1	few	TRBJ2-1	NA	CATSGTLDNEQFF	TGTGCCACCAGTGGGACACTTGACAATGAGCAGTTCTTC
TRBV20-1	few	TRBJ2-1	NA	CSAISGVYNEQFF	TGCAGTGCCATTAGCGGAGTTTACAATGAGCAGTTCTTC
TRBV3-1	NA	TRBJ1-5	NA	CASSQGQILSNQPQHF	TGTGCCAGCAGCCAAGGACAAATTCTTAGCAATCAGCCCCAGCATTTT
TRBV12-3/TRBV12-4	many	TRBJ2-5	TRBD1	CASSLMGTGEETQYF	TGTGCCAGCAGTTTAATGGGGACAGGGGAAGAGACCCAGTACTTC
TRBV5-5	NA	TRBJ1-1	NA	CASSIHLQGAGDTEAFF	TGTGCCAGCAGCATCCACCTGCAGGGTGCGGGGGACACTGAAGCTTTCTTT